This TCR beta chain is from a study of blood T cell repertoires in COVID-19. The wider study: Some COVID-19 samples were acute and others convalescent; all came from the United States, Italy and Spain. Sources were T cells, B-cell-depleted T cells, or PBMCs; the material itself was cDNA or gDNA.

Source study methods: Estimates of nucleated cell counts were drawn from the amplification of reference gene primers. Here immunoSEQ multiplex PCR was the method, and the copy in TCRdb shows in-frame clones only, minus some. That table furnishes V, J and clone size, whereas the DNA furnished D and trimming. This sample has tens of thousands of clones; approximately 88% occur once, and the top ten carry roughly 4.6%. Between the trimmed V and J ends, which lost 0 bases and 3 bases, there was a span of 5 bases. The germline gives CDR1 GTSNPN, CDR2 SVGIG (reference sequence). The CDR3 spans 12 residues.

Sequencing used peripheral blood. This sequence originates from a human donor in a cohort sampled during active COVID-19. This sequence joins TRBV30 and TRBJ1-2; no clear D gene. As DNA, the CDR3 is TGTGCCTGGAGTGTAGCGGACTATGGCTACACCTTC. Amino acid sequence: CAWSVADYGYTF. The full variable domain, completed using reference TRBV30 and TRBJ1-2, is SQTIHQWPATLVQPVGSPLSLECTVEGTSNPNLYWYRQAAGRGLQLLFYSVGIGQISSEVPQNLSASRPQDRQFILSSKKLLLSDSGFYLCAWSVADYGYTFGSGTRLTVV.